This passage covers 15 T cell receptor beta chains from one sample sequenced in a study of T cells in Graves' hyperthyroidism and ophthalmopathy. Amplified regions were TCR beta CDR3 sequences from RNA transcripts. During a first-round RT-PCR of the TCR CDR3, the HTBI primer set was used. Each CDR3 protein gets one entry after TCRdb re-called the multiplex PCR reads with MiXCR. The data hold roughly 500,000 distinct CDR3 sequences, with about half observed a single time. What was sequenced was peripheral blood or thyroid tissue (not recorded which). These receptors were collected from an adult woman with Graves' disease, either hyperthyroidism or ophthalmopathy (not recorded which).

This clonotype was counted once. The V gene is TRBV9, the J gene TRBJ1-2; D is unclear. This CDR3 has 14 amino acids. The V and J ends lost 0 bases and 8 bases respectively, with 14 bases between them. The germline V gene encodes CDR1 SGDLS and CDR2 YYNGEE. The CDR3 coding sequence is TGTGCCAGCAGCGTAGGTTCGAAGGGCCAAGGCTACACCTTC. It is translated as CASSVGSKGQGYTF.

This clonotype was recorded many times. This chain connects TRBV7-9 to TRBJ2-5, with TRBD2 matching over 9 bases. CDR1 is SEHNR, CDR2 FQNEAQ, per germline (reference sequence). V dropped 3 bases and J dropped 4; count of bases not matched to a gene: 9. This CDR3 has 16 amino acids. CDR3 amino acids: CASSFLAGGPGETQYF. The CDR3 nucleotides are TGTGCCAGCAGCTTCCTGGCGGGAGGGCCGGGAGAGACCCAGTACTTC.

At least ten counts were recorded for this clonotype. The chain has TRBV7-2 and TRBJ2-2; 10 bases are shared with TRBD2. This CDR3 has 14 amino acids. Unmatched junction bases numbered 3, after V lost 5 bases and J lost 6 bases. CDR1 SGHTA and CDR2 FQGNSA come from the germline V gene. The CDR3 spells CASSPLAGAGELFF. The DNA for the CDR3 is TGTGCCAGCAGCCCCCTAGCGGGAGCCGGGGAGCTGTTTTTT.

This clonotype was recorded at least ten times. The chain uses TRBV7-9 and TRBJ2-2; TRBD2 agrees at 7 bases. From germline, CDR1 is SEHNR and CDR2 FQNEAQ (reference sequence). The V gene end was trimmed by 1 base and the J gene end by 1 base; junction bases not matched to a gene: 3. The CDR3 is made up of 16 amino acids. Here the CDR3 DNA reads TGTGCCAGCAGCTTAGGAGCTAGCGGGAACACCGGGGAGCTGTTTTTT. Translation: CASSLGASGNTGELFF.

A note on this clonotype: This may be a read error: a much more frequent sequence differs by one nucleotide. Written as DNA, the CDR3 is TGCGCCAGCAGCCTAGGGACAGGAGTGGGCACCGGGGAGCTGTTTTTT. Its protein is CASSLGTGVGTGELFF. V usage is TRBV7-3 and J usage is TRBJ2-2; 8 nucleotides match TRBD1. From germline, CDR1 is SGHTA and CDR2 FQGTGA. The CDR3 contains 16 residues.

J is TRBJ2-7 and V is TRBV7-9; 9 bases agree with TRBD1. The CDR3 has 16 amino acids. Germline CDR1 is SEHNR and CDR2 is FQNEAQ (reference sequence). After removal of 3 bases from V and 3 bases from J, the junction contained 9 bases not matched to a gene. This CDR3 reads CASSLGLPGQGYEQYF. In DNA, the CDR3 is TGTGCCAGCAGCTTGGGACTCCCGGGACAGGGCTACGAGCAGTACTTC.

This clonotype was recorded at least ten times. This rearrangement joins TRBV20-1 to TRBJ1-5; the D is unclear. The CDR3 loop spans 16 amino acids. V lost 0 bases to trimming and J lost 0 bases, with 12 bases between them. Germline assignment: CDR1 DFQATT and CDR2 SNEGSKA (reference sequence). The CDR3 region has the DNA TGCAGTGCTAGAGATATAGGTGCATATAGCAATCAGCCCCAGCATTTT. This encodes CSARDIGAYSNQPQHF.

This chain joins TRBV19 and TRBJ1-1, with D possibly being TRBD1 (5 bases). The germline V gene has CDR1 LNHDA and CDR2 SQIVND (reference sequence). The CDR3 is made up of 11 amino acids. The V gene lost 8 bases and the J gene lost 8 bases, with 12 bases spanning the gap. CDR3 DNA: TGTGCCAGTCGGGGAAGGGGAGAAGCTTTCTTT. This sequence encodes CASRGRGEAFF.

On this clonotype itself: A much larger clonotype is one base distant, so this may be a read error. CDR3 loop: CAGSLVPQASDEQYF. The DNA of the CDR3 is TGTGCCGGCAGCTTAGTACCCCAAGCCTCGGACGAGCAGTACTTC. The rearrangement joins TRBV7-2 to TRBJ2-7; D remains unclear. CDR3 length: 15 residues. Germline V lookup: CDR1 SGHTA, CDR2 FQGNSA.

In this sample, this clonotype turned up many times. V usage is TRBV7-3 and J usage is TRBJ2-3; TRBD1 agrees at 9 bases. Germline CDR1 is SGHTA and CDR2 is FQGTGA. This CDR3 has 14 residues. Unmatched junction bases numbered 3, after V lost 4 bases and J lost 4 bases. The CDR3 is CASSSGTGSDTQYF. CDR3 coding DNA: TGTGCCAGCAGCTCAGGGACAGGGTCAGATACGCAGTATTTT.

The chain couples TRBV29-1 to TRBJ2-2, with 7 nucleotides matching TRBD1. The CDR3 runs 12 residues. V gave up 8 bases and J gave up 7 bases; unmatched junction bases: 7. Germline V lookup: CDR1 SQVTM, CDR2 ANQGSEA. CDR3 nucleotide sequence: TGCAGCACAGGGGAAGGACGCGGGGAGCTGTTTTTT. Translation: CSTGEGRGELFF.

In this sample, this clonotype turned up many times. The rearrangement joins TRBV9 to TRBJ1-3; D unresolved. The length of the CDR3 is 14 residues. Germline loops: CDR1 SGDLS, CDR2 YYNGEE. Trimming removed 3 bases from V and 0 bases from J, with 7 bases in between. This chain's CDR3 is CASSALNSGNTIYF. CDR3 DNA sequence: TGTGCCAGCAGCGCTCTCAACTCTGGAAACACCATATATTTT.

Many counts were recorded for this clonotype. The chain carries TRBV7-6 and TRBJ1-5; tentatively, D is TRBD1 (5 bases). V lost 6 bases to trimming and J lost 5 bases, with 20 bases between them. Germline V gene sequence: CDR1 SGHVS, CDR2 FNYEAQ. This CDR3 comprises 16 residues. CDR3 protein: CASSPRGRSSDQPQHF. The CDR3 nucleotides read TGTGCCAGCAGTCCCCGGGGCAGGAGTTCCGATCAGCCCCAGCATTTT.

In nucleotides, the CDR3 is TGTGCCAGCAGCCAATGGGACAGGGAGGACTATGGCTACACCTTC. It codes for CASSQWDREDYGYTF. The rearrangement joins TRBV9 to TRBJ1-2; 9 positions match TRBD1. V was clipped by 4 bases and J by 3 bases; unmatched bases: 7. CDR1 SGDLS and CDR2 YYNGEE come from the germline V gene. This CDR3 spans 15 amino acids.

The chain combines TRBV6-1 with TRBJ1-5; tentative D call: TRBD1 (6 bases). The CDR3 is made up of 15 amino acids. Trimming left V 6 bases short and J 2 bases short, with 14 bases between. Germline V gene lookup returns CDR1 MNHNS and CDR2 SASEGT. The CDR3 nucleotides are TGTGCCAGCAGCCAGGGGTCAGGGGGCAATCAGCCCCAGCATTTT. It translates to CASSQGSGGNQPQHF.